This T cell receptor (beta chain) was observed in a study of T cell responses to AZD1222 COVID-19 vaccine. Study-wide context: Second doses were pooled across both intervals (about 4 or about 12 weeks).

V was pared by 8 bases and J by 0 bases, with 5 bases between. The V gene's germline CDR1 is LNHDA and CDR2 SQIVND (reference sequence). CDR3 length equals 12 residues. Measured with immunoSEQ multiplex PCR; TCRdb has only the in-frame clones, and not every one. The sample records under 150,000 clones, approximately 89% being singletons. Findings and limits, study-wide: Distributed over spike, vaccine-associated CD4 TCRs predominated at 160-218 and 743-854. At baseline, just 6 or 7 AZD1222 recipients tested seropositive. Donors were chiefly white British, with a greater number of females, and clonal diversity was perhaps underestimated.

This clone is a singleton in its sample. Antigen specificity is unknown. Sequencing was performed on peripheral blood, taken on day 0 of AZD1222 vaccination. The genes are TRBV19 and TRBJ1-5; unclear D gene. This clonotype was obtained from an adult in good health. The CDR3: CASRSSNQPQHF. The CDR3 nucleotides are TGTGCCAGTCGCAGTAGCAATCAGCCCCAGCATTTT.